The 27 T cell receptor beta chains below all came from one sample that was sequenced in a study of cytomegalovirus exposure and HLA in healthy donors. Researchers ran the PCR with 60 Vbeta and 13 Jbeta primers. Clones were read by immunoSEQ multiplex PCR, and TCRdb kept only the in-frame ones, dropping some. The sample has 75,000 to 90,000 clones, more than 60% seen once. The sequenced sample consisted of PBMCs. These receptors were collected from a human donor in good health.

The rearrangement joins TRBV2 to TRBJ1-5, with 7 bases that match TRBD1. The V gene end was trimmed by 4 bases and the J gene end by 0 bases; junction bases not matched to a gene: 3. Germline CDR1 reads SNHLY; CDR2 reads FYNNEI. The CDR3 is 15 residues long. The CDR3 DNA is TGTGCCAGCAGTGGGGGACAGTATAGCAATCAGCCCCAGCATTTT. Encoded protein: CASSGGQYSNQPQHF.

The CDR3: CASSTRSGNTIYF. The CDR3 region has the DNA TGTGCCAGCAGTACACGCTCTGGAAACACCATATATTTT. This chain links TRBV6-5 with TRBJ1-3; the D is unclear. This CDR3 spans 13 amino acids. The V and J ends lost 5 bases and 0 bases respectively, with 5 bases between them. From germline, CDR1 is MNHEY and CDR2 SVGAGI.

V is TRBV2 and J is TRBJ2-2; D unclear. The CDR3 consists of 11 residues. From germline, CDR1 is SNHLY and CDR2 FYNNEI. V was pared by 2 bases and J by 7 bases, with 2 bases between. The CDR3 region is CASSEYGELFF. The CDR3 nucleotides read TGTGCCAGCAGTGAATACGGGGAGCTGTTTTTT.

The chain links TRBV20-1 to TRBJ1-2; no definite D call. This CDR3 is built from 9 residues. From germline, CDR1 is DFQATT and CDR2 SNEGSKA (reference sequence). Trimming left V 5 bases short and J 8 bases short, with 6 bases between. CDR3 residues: CSAVEGYTF. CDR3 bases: TGCAGTGCTGTAGAAGGCTACACCTTC.

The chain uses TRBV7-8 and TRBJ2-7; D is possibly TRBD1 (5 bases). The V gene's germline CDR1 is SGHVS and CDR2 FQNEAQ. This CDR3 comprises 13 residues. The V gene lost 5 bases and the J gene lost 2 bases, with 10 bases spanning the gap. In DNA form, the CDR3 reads TGTGCCAGCAGCGTACAGGCAGCCTACGAGCAGTACTTC. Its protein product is CASSVQAAYEQYF.

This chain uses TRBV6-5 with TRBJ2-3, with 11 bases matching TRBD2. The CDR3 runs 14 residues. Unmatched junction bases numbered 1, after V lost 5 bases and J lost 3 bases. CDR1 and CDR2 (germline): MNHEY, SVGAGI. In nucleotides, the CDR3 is TGTGCCAGCAGTCGGACTAGCGGGACAGATACGCAGTATTTT. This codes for CASSRTSGTDTQYF.

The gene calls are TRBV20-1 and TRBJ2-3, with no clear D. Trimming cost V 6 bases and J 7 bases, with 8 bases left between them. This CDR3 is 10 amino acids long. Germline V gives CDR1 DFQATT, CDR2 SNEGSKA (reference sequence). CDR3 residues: CSARGHTQYF. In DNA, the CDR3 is TGCAGTGCACGAGGCCATACGCAGTATTTT.

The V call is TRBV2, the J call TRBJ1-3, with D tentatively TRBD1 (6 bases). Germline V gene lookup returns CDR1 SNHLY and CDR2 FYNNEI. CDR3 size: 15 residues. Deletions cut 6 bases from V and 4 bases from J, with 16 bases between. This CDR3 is CASRDGTPGGNTIYF. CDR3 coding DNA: TGTGCCAGCAGGGACGGGACACCGGGGGGAAACACCATATATTTT.

CDR3 loop: CASSPDQGGGTEAFF. Here the CDR3 DNA reads TGTGCCAGCAGCCCAGACCAGGGTGGCGGCACTGAAGCTTTCTTT. The chain uses TRBV4-2 and TRBJ1-1, with D perhaps matching TRBD1 (5 bases). Looked up from germline, CDR1 is LGHNA and CDR2 is YNFKEQ. The V end lost 4 bases, the J end lost 4 bases, and 16 bases lay between the germline ends. There are 15 residues in the CDR3.

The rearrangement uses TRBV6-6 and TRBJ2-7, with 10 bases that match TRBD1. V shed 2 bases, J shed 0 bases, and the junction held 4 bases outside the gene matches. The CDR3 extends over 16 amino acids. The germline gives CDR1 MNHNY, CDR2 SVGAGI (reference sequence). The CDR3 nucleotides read TGTGCCAGCAGTTACCCAAGGGACAGGGGCTCCTACGAGCAGTACTTC. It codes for CASSYPRDRGSYEQYF.

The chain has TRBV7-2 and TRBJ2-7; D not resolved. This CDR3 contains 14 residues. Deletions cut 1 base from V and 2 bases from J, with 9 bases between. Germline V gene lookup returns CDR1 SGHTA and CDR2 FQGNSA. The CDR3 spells CASSLGAVPYEQYF. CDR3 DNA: TGTGCCAGCAGCTTAGGAGCTGTTCCCTACGAGCAGTACTTC.

CDR3 sequence reads: CASSYRRGPYEQYF. CDR3 nucleotides: TGTGCCAGCAGTTACAGGCGTGGGCCCTACGAGCAGTACTTC. The chain carries TRBV6-6 and TRBJ2-7; no clear D gene. The germline V gene encodes CDR1 MNHNY and CDR2 SVGAGI (reference sequence). Trimming took 2 bases from V and 2 from J, leaving 10 bases between them. This CDR3 spans 14 amino acids.

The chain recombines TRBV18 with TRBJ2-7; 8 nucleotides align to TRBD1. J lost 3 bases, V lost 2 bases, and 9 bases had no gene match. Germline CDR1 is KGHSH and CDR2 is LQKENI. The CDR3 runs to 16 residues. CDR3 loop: CASSPTGTGRIYEQYF. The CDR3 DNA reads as TGTGCCAGCTCACCAACCGGGACAGGTCGCATCTACGAGCAGTACTTC.

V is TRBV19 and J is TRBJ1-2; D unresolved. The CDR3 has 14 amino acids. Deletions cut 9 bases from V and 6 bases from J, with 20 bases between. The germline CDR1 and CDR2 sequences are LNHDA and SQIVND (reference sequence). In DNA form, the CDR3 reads TGTGCCAGCCGAAGAGCAGGCAGCTGGGATGGCTACACCTTC. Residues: CASRRAGSWDGYTF.

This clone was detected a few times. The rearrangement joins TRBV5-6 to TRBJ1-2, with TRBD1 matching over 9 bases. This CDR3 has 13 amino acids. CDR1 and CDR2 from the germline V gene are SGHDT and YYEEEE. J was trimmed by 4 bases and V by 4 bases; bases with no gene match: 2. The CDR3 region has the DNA TGTGCCAGCAGCCAGGACAGGGGCTATGGCTACACCTTC. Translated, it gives CASSQDRGYGYTF.

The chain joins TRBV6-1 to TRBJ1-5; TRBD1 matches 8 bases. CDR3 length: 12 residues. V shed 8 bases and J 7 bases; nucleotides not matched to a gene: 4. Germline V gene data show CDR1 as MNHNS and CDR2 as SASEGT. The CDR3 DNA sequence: TGTGCCAGCGAACAGGGGGTGCAGCCCCAGCATTTT. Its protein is CASEQGVQPQHF.

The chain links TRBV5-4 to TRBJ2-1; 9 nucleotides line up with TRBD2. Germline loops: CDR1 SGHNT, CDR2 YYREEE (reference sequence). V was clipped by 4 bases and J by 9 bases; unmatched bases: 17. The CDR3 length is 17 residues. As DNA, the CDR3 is TGTGCCAGCAGCCGCCTGACTGGCGGGGGGGCTAGAGGTGAGCAGTTCTTC. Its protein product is CASSRLTGGGARGEQFF.

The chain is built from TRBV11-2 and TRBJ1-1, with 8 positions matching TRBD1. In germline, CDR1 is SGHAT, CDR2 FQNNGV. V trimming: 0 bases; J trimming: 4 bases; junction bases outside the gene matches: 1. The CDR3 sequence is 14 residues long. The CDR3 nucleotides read TGTGCCAGCAGCTTAGAGGGACAGGCCACTGAAGCTTTCTTT. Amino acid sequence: CASSLEGQATEAFF.

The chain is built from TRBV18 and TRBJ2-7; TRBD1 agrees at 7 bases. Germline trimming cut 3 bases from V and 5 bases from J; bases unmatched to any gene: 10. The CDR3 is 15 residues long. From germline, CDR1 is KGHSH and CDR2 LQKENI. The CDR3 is CASSPQGTVGNEQYF. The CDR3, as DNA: TGTGCCAGCTCACCCCAAGGGACAGTGGGAAACGAGCAGTACTTC.

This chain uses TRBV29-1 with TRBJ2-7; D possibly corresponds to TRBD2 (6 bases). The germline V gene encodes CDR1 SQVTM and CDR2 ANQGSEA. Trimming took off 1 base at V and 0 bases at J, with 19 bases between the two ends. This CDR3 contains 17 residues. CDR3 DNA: TGCAGCGTTGAAGTCCAGACCCCCGCGGGGAGCTCCTACGAGCAGTACTTC. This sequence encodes CSVEVQTPAGSSYEQYF.

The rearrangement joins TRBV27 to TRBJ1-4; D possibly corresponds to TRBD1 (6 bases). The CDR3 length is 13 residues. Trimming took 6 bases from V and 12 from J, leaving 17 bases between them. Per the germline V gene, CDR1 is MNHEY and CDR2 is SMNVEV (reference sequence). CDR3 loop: CASSSRQEMELFF. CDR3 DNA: TGTGCCAGCAGCTCTAGACAGGAGATGGAACTGTTTTTT. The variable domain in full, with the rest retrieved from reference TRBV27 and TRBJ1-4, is EAQVTQNPRYLITVTGKKLTVTCSQNMNHEYMSWYRQDPGLGLRQIYYSMNVEVTDKGDVPEGYKVSRKEKRNFPLILESPSPNQTSLYFCASSSRQEMELFFGSGTQLSVL.

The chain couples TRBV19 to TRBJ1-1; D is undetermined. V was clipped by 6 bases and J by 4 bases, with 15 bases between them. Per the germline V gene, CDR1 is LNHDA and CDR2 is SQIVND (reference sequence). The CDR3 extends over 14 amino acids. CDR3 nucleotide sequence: TGTGCCAGTAGAAAACCCCCGGAGGGCACTGAAGCTTTCTTT. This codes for CASRKPPEGTEAFF.

CDR3 sequence reads: CASSVRSLKETQYF. The CDR3 DNA reads as TGTGCCAGCTCAGTCCGCAGTTTAAAAGAGACCCAGTACTTC. This chain joins TRBV18 and TRBJ2-5; D is ambiguous. The germline V gene encodes CDR1 KGHSH and CDR2 LQKENI. This CDR3 spans 14 amino acids. The V end was cut by 5 bases, the J end by 3 bases, with 13 bases between.

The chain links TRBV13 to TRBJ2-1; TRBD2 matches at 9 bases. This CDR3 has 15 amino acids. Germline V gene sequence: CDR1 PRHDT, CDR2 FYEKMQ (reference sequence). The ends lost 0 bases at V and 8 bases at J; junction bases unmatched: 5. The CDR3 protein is CASSLGRGGGDEQFF. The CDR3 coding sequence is TGTGCCAGCAGCTTAGGCCGTGGCGGGGGGGATGAGCAGTTCTTC.

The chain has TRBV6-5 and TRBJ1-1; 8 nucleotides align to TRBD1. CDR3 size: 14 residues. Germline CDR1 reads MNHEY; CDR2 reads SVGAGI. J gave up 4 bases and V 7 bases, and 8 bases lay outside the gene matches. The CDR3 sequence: CASTRDRTRTEAFF. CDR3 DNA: TGTGCCAGCACCCGGGACAGGACGCGCACTGAAGCTTTCTTT.

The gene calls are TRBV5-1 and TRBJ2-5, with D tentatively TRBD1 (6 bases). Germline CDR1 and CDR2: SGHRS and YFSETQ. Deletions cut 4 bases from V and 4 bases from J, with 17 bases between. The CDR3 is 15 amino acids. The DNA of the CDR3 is TGCGCCAGCAGCCCCACCCCAACAGGGCTAGAGACCCAGTACTTC. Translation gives CASSPTPTGLETQYF.

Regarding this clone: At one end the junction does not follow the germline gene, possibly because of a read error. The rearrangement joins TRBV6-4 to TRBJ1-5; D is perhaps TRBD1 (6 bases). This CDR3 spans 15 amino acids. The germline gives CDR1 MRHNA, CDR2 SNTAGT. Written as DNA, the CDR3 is TGTGCCAGCAGTCCCCAGGCAGGGGCGAGTCAGCCCCAGAATTTT. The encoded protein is CASSPQAGASQPQNF.